A single T cell receptor beta chain is shown here with its context. Its target is not known. The sample originates from a study of response to subunit inactivated influenza vaccine. General observations from the study: That few new T cells are recruited by each seasonal influenza vaccination was the authors' suggestion.

TCRdb used MiXCR to reprocess the RT-PCR reads, holding one entry per CDR3 protein. The repertoire has a few hundred thousand distinct CDR3 sequences, 14% of them found once; the top ten carry roughly 10%. This receptor was identified in a man aged 50 to 59 who received an inactivated influenza vaccine. The sequenced sample was PBMCs from blood, obtained 11 to 12 days after vaccination.

The CDR3 loop reads CASSLSPSWRERSGELFF. The CDR3 DNA is TGTGCCAGCAGTTTAAGCCCGAGTTGGCGGGAGAGGTCCGGGGAGCTGTTTTTT. The V call is TRBV12-3 or TRBV12-4, the J call TRBJ2-2, with 7 bases fitting TRBD2. The CDR3 consists of 18 residues. The junction had 15 bases not matched to a gene; V was cut back by 2 bases and J by 6 bases.